This TCR beta chain was recovered during a study of blood T cell repertoires in COVID-19. Study information: Samples taken during acute and convalescent COVID-19 were collected in the United States, Italy and Spain. From T cells, B-cell-depleted T cells, or PBMCs came the material, which was cDNA or gDNA.

The CDR3 consists of 15 residues. With 2 bases clipped from V and 9 bases from J, the junction kept 10 bases outside the gene matches. CDR1 is SGHRS and CDR2 is YFSETQ in the germline V gene. How the authors handled the data: Cell counts per sample came from amplifying reference gene primers. Libraries were prepared by immunoSEQ multiplex PCR; TCRdb keeps only in-frame clonotypes and omits some of them. The DNA was the basis for D and trimming; V, J and clone size are from that table. The repertoire holds more than 200,000 clones, with about 86% as singletons. The V call is TRBV5-1, the J call TRBJ1-4; 7 bases match TRBD1. This receptor was taken from a man at least 80 years old with acute or convalescent COVID-19. Sequencing input: peripheral blood. The DNA of the CDR3 is TGCGCCAGCAGCTTCCAGGGGGATCTAATGAAAAAACTGTTTTTT. It specifies CASSFQGDLMKKLFF.